A single sample gave rise to the 11 T cell receptor beta chains below, sequenced in a study of technical replicates of blood from several donors. Method: immunoSEQ multiplex PCR; TCRdb's copy keeps in-frame clones and lacks some. The sample holds some 80,000 clones, around 94% seen once. The sequencing input was T cells isolated from PBMCs. These receptor sequences come from a human donor in good health.

V and J are TRBV6-6 and TRBJ2-2; TRBD1 might be the D (6 bases). Germline CDR1 MNHNY, CDR2 SVGAGI (reference sequence). Trimming shortened V by 7 bases and J by 5 bases, and 17 bases separated the two germline ends. There are 15 residues in the CDR3. CDR3 loop: CASKFSGVATGELFF. The DNA of the CDR3 is TGTGCCAGCAAATTCTCAGGGGTAGCAACCGGGGAGCTGTTTTTT.

The gene calls are TRBV5-6 and TRBJ2-7; 8 nucleotides line up with TRBD1. The CDR3 loop spans 14 amino acids. Per germline, CDR1 SGHDT and CDR2 YYEEEE. With V trimmed by 3 bases and J by 4 bases, 6 bases remained unmatched. In DNA form, the CDR3 reads TGTGCCAGCAGCTGGGGGCAGGGGGCTTACGAGCAGTACTTC. Translated: CASSWGQGAYEQYF.

V usage is TRBV21-1 and J usage is TRBJ2-2; the D call in the table, TRBD1, was not verified against the DNA. TRBV21-1 is classified as a pseudogene. This CDR3 region has 16 residues. CDR3 DNA sequence: TGTGCCAGCAGCAAAGGTCCTCAGAATCTCACCGGGGAGCTGTTTTTT. Its translation is CASSKGPQNLTGELFF.

This chain joins TRBV10-1 and TRBJ1-4, with 9 bases identical to TRBD1. J lost 8 bases, V lost 3 bases, and 7 bases had no gene match. The germline CDR1 and CDR2 sequences are WNHNN and SYGVQD (reference sequence). This CDR3 contains 15 residues. The CDR3: CASSEGTGSLEKLFF. The CDR3, as DNA: TGCGCCAGCAGTGAAGGGACAGGGAGTCTCGAAAAACTGTTTTTT.

The V gene is TRBV27, the J gene TRBJ2-7; the D gene is possibly TRBD1 (6 bases). CDR3 length: 13 amino acids. The germline CDR1 and CDR2 sequences are MNHEY and SMNVEV (reference sequence). The germline V and J ends were trimmed by 7 bases and 5 bases, with 15 bases remaining between them. This CDR3 is CASTRQATHEQYF. CDR3 nucleotide sequence: TGTGCCAGCACGCGACAGGCAACACACGAGCAGTACTTC.

The chain has TRBV7-2 and TRBJ2-1; perhaps TRBD1 as D (6 bases). V lost 3 bases and J lost 0, with 9 bases in between. The V gene's germline CDR1 is SGHTA and CDR2 FQGNSA. The CDR3 loop spans 15 amino acids. The CDR3 reads CASSLDSFSYNEQFF. The CDR3 DNA follows: TGTGCCAGCAGCTTGGACAGCTTCTCCTACAATGAGCAGTTCTTC.

The chain couples TRBV19 to TRBJ1-2; D uncertain. The CDR3 runs 13 residues. V dropped 5 bases and J dropped 2 bases, with 9 bases sitting between them. Germline V gene lookup returns CDR1 LNHDA and CDR2 SQIVND (reference sequence). CDR3 in amino acids: CASSSVQNYGYTF. DNA of the CDR3: TGTGCCAGTAGTTCGGTACAGAACTATGGCTACACCTTC.

This chain uses TRBV9 with TRBJ1-5, with a weak D call TRBD1 (5 bases). The CDR3 spans 17 residues. The V gene lost 0 bases and the J gene lost 2 bases, with 15 bases spanning the gap. Germline CDR1 SGDLS, CDR2 YYNGEE. The CDR3 coding sequence is TGTGCCAGCAGCGTAGTCGGGGGGGGGTACGGCAATCAGCCCCAGCATTTT. Translating it yields CASSVVGGGYGNQPQHF.

The V gene is TRBV19, the J gene TRBJ2-7, with 11 bases identical to TRBD2. Trimming cost V 7 bases and J 2 bases; bases outside gene matches: 7. This CDR3 region has 15 residues. Looked up from germline, CDR1 is LNHDA and CDR2 is SQIVND (reference sequence). In DNA, the CDR3 is TGTGCCAGTACGGCGGGACTAGCGGCTACCTACGAGCAGTACTTC. This sequence encodes CASTAGLAATYEQYF.

This chain links TRBV30 with TRBJ2-5, with 13 nucleotides matching TRBD2. Near its end, the DNA agrees better with TRBJ2-7, so the J call may be wrong. Germline values: CDR1 GTSNPN, CDR2 SVGIG (reference sequence). The CDR3 runs to 15 residues. Written as DNA, the CDR3 is TGTGCCTGGAGGCAGGGACTAGCGGGATTATACGAGCAGTACTTC. It yields the protein CAWRQGLAGLYEQYF.

The rearrangement joins TRBV6-6 to TRBJ1-1; 8 bases map to TRBD1. V shed 6 bases and J 11 bases; nucleotides not matched to a gene: 14. The CDR3 totals 14 residues. Germline V CDR1 and CDR2: MNHNY, SVGAGI (reference sequence). The chain's CDR3 is CASSLDRAVSEAFF. Written as DNA, the CDR3 is TGTGCCAGCAGCCTGGACAGGGCCGTCTCCGAGGCTTTCTTT.